One sample yielded the 25 T cell receptor beta chains listed below, sequenced in a study of tumor-infiltrating lymphocytes in primary liver carcinoma. Researchers drew blood RNA from unsorted whole blood and extracted germline DNA as well. TCR beta cDNA was reverse-transcribed from 500 to 550 ng of total RNA. The reaction used a constant-region primer and ProtoScript II reverse transcriptase. Amplification in three nested multiplex PCR rounds with slightly modified ARM-PCR gave rise to TCR beta libraries. TRBV1-TRBV30 forward and Cbeta reverse primers drove the first two roughly 10-cycle rounds. Each CDR3 protein gets one entry after TCRdb re-called the multiplex PCR reads with MiXCR. The table has over 250,000 distinct CDR3 sequences, 58% seen once. Sequenced sample: peripheral blood. The source of these receptors is a woman in her twenties or thirties with primary liver carcinoma and hepatitis B virus infection.

This clonotype showed up just a few times. V and J are TRBV6-2 or TRBV6-3 and TRBJ2-3, with D unresolved. V was trimmed by 2 bases and J by 5 bases, leaving 20 bases between them. The CDR3 covers 17 residues. The germline V gene has CDR1 MNHEY and CDR2 SVGEGT. The CDR3 loop is CASSYKLWGTREDTQYF. The CDR3 bases are TGTGCCAGCAGTTACAAGCTGTGGGGTACAAGAGAAGATACGCAGTATTTT.

The gene calls are TRBV28 and TRBJ2-4; 11 bases agree with TRBD2. The junction had 12 bases not matched to a gene; V was cut back by 10 bases and J by 7 bases. Germline loops: CDR1 MDHEN, CDR2 SYDVKM. The CDR3 is made up of 15 amino acids. Here the CDR3 reads CAISLLAGEVNIQYF. The CDR3 DNA sequence: TGTGCCATCAGCTTACTAGCGGGAGAGGTGAACATTCAGTACTTC. Full variable domain (remainder filled in from reference TRBV28 and TRBJ2-4): DVKVTQSSRYLVKRTGEKVFLECVQDMDHENMFWYRQDPGLGLRLIYFSYDVKMKEKGDIPEGYSVSREKKERFSLILESASTNQTSMYLCAISLLAGEVNIQYFGAGTRLSVL.

The chain is built from TRBV10-3 and TRBJ2-1; TRBD1 might be the D (6 bases). Per the germline V gene, CDR1 is ENHRY and CDR2 is SYGVKD. The CDR3 runs 14 residues. Trimming took 11 bases from V and 7 from J, leaving 21 bases between them. The CDR3 reads CAVSRQEARNEQFF. The DNA for the CDR3 is TGTGCCGTTTCGAGACAGGAGGCGCGGAATGAGCAGTTCTTC.

Notes on this clonotype: One end of the junction is discordant with germline, which a read error may explain. The chain has TRBV6-5 and TRBJ2-4; maybe TRBD2 (6 bases). This CDR3 comprises 15 residues. Germline loops: CDR1 MNHEY, CDR2 SVGAGI. The CDR3, as DNA: TGTGCCAGCCGGAGGGTACGCTCGCCCGAAGACATTCAATACTTC. It translates to CASRRVRSPEDIQYF.

The CDR3, as DNA: TGTGCCAGCAGTTACTCACAGGGCCCGAATAGCAATCAGCCCCAGCATTTT. This gives the protein CASSYSQGPNSNQPQHF. The chain carries TRBV6-6 and TRBJ1-5; D possibly corresponds to TRBD1 (6 bases). The CDR3 is 17 residues long. Trimming cost V 0 bases and J 0 bases, with 12 bases left between them. The germline gives CDR1 MNHNY, CDR2 SVGAGI (reference sequence).

A word on this clonotype: Since a much larger clone is just one base distant, this may be a read error. This chain joins TRBV29-1 and TRBJ2-5; 7 bases match TRBD1. CDR1 and CDR2 (germline): SQVTM, ANQGSEA. V lost 7 bases and J lost 4; bases outside the gene matches: 9. CDR3 size: 13 residues. CDR3 coding DNA: TGCAGCGCTGTTACAGGGGTAGGAGAGACCCAGTACTTC. The encoded protein is CSAVTGVGETQYF. The entire variable domain, with the rest obtained from reference TRBV29-1 and TRBJ2-5, is as follows: SAVISQKPSRDICQRGTSLTIQCQVDSQVTMMFWYRQQPGQSLTLIATANQGSEATYESGFVIDKFPISRPNLTFSTLTVSNMSPEDSSIYLCSAVTGVGETQYFGPGTRLLVL.

With regard to this clonotype: The junction departs from germline at one end; a sequencing error may be responsible. The chain combines TRBV11-2 with TRBJ2-4; unclear D gene. CDR1 is SGHAT and CDR2 is FQNNGV in the germline V gene. This CDR3 is built from 14 residues. CDR3 residues: CTSSLDPVLGIQYF. CDR3 nucleotides: TGTACCAGCAGCTTAGATCCAGTTTTGGGCATTCAGTACTTC.

In this sample, this clonotype turned up many times. This chain connects TRBV6-2 or TRBV6-3 to TRBJ2-7; D gene ambiguous. V dropped 4 bases and J dropped 8 bases, with 15 bases sitting between them. This CDR3 has 13 amino acids. Germline CDR1 and CDR2: MNHEY and SVGEGT. As DNA, the CDR3 is TGTGCCAGCAGTTTGTCCCCCCTGCTCCAGCAGTACTTC. It yields the protein CASSLSPLLQQYF.

As for this clonotype: At one end, the junction sequence differs from germline, possibly due to a read error. V and J are TRBV6-6 and TRBJ2-1; unclear D gene. The CDR3 totals 13 residues. The germline gives CDR1 MNHNY, CDR2 SVGAGI (reference sequence). The CDR3 DNA is TGTGCTAGCATTAACGGACCAGCGCATGAGCAGTTCTTC. Residues: CASINGPAHEQFF.

With respect to this clonotype: With a much larger clone just one base away, this may be a read error. The rearrangement joins TRBV29-1 to TRBJ2-1; 14 bases are shared with TRBD2. The CDR3 length is 15 residues. CDR1 and CDR2 from the germline V gene are SQVTM and ANQGSEA. V was pared by 6 bases and J by 4 bases, with 5 bases of the junction left unmatched. CDR3 loop: CSVSGTSGRYNEQFF. As DNA, the CDR3 is TGCAGCGTGTCCGGGACTAGCGGGAGATACAATGAGCAGTTCTTC.

This clonotype came up once. The CDR3 end shows no conserved phenylalanine or tryptophan, and so a read error is likely. The chain has TRBV6-2 or TRBV6-3 and TRBJ2-7; D is uncertain. V was pared by 6 bases and J by 5 bases, with 8 bases between. Per the germline V gene, CDR1 is MNHEY and CDR2 is SVGEGT. The length of the CDR3 is 11 residues. The CDR3 protein is CASSHRNEQYL. The DNA of the CDR3 is TGTGCCAGCAGCCACCGTAACGAGCAGTACTTG.

This clonotype has at least ten counts. The chain combines TRBV12-3 or TRBV12-4 with TRBJ2-3, with 8 bases that match TRBD1. V shed 6 bases, J shed 1 base, and the junction held 6 bases outside the gene matches. This CDR3 is 15 amino acids long. CDR3 bases: TGTGCCAGCAGGATCGACAGGGGCGGCACAGATACGCAGTATTTT. Its translation: CASRIDRGGTDTQYF.

The CDR3 loop is CAWSVQGQGPTDTQYF. The DNA for the CDR3 is TGTGCCTGGAGTGTACAGGGACAGGGACCCACAGATACGCAGTATTTT. V gene TRBV30 combines with J gene TRBJ2-3, with 9 bases that match TRBD1. CDR1 is GTSNPN, CDR2 SVGIG, per germline (reference sequence). Trimming removed 0 bases from V and 2 bases from J; junction bases left unmatched: 6. The CDR3 is 16 amino acids.

To note about this clonotype: At one end the junction does not follow the germline gene, possibly because of a read error. The chain uses TRBV12-3 or TRBV12-4 and TRBJ2-1; 7 bases are shared with TRBD2. The CDR3 covers 16 residues. The CDR3 protein is CASSPSSGPSYNEQLF. Here the CDR3 DNA reads TGTGCCAGCAGTCCATCTAGCGGACCCTCCTACAATGAGCAGTTATTC.

This clonotype was found many times. The chain employs TRBV11-1 and TRBJ2-7; D perhaps matches TRBD2 (5 bases). V was pared by 3 bases and J by 7 bases, with 7 bases between. From germline, CDR1 is SGHAT and CDR2 FQDESV (reference sequence). The CDR3 is 11 residues long. The chain's CDR3 is CASSLTGEQYF. CDR3 nucleotides: TGTGCCAGCAGCTTGACGGGGGAGCAGTACTTC.

This sequence joins TRBV12-5 and TRBJ2-1; tentative D call: TRBD2 (6 bases). This CDR3 comprises 16 residues. Per the germline V gene, CDR1 is LGHNT and CDR2 is FRNRAP. The V end was cut by 2 bases, the J end by 7 bases, with 18 bases between. Written as DNA, the CDR3 is TGTGCTAGTGGTTTGAACGCGGGAACTGCGAGGAATGAGCAGTTCTTC. Translation gives CASGLNAGTARNEQFF. Full variable domain (missing parts from reference TRBV12-5 and TRBJ2-1): DARVTQTPRHKVTEMGQEVTMRCQPILGHNTVFWYRQTMMQGLELLAYFRNRAPLDDSGMPKDRFSAEMPDATLATLKIQPSEPRDSAVYFCASGLNAGTARNEQFFGPGTRLTVL.

To note about this clonotype: One end of the junction varies from germline; a read error may be responsible. The chain is built from TRBV6-5 and TRBJ2-7; 8 bases match TRBD2. Germline V gene data show CDR1 as MNHEY and CDR2 as SVGAGI. The CDR3 spans 15 residues. DNA for the CDR3: TGTTCCAGCAGTTACCCAAGGCGGGAGGTCTACGAGCAGTACTTC. It codes for CSSSYPRREVYEQYF.

The chain employs TRBV11-1 and TRBJ2-5; 7 positions match TRBD1. Germline V gene data show CDR1 as SGHAT and CDR2 as FQDESV (reference sequence). The ends lost 5 bases at V and 5 bases at J; junction bases unmatched: 11. The CDR3 loop spans 15 amino acids. The CDR3 loop reads CASSNDRVLSETQYF. CDR3 DNA: TGTGCCAGCAGCAATGACAGGGTTCTTTCGGAGACCCAGTACTTC.

This clonotype occurred many times. This sequence joins TRBV6-2 or TRBV6-3 and TRBJ1-4; D is undetermined. CDR1 and CDR2 (germline): MNHEY, SVGEGT. The length of the CDR3 is 16 residues. Trimming removed 3 bases at V and 7 bases at J, with 18 bases between. CDR3 region: CASSYYPGSSGEKLFF. CDR3 sequence (DNA): TGTGCCAGCAGTTATTATCCGGGAAGCAGTGGTGAAAAACTGTTTTTT.

The chain is built from TRBV7-8 and TRBJ2-7, with D possibly matching TRBD2 (6 bases). V was trimmed by 5 bases and J by 3 bases, leaving 14 bases between them. The CDR3 spans 14 residues. In germline, CDR1 is SGHVS, CDR2 FQNEAQ. The CDR3 here is CASSARLGNYEQYF. The CDR3 bases are TGTGCCAGCAGCGCGAGACTAGGAAACTACGAGCAGTACTTC.

With regard to this clonotype: A much larger clone is a single base away; this may be a read error. The V and J genes are TRBV29-1 and TRBJ1-1, with unresolved D. CDR1 is SQVTM and CDR2 is ANQGSEA in the germline V gene. The CDR3 has 13 amino acids. The CDR3 nucleotides are TGCGGCGTGGGCCCGGAGGTGAACACTGAAGCTTTCTTT. Its translation: CGVGPEVNTEAFF.

A note on this clonotype: At one end the junction does not follow the germline gene, possibly because of a read error. This chain uses TRBV12-3 or TRBV12-4 with TRBJ2-1, with D possibly being TRBD2 (6 bases). The CDR3 is made up of 14 amino acids. The CDR3 region has the DNA TGTGCCAGCAGTCTAGCGTTAGCCTACAATGAGCAGTTCTTC. Translating gives CASSLALAYNEQFF.

This clonotype was found many times. The genes are TRBV11-1 and TRBJ2-2; D is unclear. V was shortened by 0 bases and J by 7 bases, with 9 bases between the two germline ends. CDR1 and CDR2 from the germline V gene are SGHAT and FQDESV (reference sequence). The CDR3 is made up of 14 amino acids. The CDR3 region has the DNA TGTGCCAGCAGCTTAGCGCAATCTATCGGGGAGCTGTTTTTT. This codes for CASSLAQSIGELFF.

This clonotype occurred once. It may be a read error: a sequence one base away is much more abundant. This rearrangement joins TRBV6-2 or TRBV6-3 to TRBJ2-1; 8 bases fit TRBD1. The germline CDR1 and CDR2 sequences are MNHEY and SVGEGT. This CDR3 is 14 amino acids long. In nucleotides, the CDR3 is TGTGTCAGCACTACCCGACAGGGGAACAATGAGCAGTTCTTC. Encoded protein: CVSTTRQGNNEQFF.

This clonotype has just a few counts. V gene TRBV4-1 combines with J gene TRBJ2-3; D is perhaps TRBD1 or TRBD2 (5 bases each). This CDR3 has 17 residues. Germline V lookup: CDR1 MGHRA, CDR2 YSYEKL. Trimming cost V 2 bases and J 5 bases, with 20 bases left between them. The CDR3 nucleotides read TGCGCCAGCAGCCAATCGTACCGGGACCCTGCGCGAGATACGCAGTATTTT. This sequence encodes CASSQSYRDPARDTQYF.